The following is a T cell receptor (beta chain) sequence with its context. Its antigen is as yet unknown. This CDR3 comprises 14 residues. Germline values: CDR1 SGHRS, CDR2 YFSETQ. Trimming stripped 5 bases from V and 0 bases from J, with 10 bases between. TCRdb's copy holds only in-frame clones and misses some; the assay was immunoSEQ multiplex PCR. The table shows about 99,000 clones, with approximately 93% occurring only once. The data originate from a study of OX40 agonist ivuxolimab in advanced cancers. Regarding the study as a whole: Within 6 weeks, CD4+ and CD8+ blood T cells expanded clonally at 0.1 to 3.0 mg/kg.

The sequenced sample was CD4+ or CD8+ T cells sorted from blood, obtained in a trial of the OX40 agonist ivuxolimab. The chain employs TRBV5-1 and TRBJ2-3, with D tentatively TRBD2 (5 bases). The sequence came from an adult with an advanced solid tumor such as melanoma, head and neck, liver or kidney cancer. The CDR3 region is CASSQSGSTDTQYF. The CDR3 bases are TGCGCCAGCAGTCAAAGCGGAAGCACAGATACGCAGTATTTT.